This is a list of T cell receptor beta chains from one sample in a study of CD8 T cells in ankylosing spondylitis. TCRdb re-analysed the 5' RACE reads in MiXCR, keeping a single row per CDR3 protein. The table has 100,000 to 150,000 distinct CDR3 sequences, approximately 10% seen once. Material: blood, either unsorted or a sorted T cell fraction (not recorded which). These receptors were obtained from a female donor with ankylosing spondylitis or in good health (not recorded which). The CDR3 runs from the conserved cysteine through the conserved F or W. Fields, in order: D gene, clone size, V gene, J gene, CDR3 DNA, CDR3 protein. D genes are given only for firm matches. Clone size is not always given. Where it is, it says once, few, many or a class for expanded clones.

D: TRBD1; size: NA; V: TRBV4-2; J: TRBJ1-5; DNA: TGTGCCAGCAGCCATGAACTATCCTACAGGGGGGAAAATCAGCCCCAGCATTTT; CDR3: CASSHELSYRGENQPQHF
D: NA; size: many; V: TRBV4-1; J: TRBJ1-2; DNA: TGCGCCAGCAGCCAAGCGGGGACTCGCAACTATGGCTACACCTTC; CDR3: CASSQAGTRNYGYTF
D: NA; size: NA; V: TRBV11-2; J: TRBJ2-5; DNA: TGTACCAGCAGCTTAGTTCGGGAGACCCAGTACTTC; CDR3: CTSSLVRETQYF
D: NA; size: many; V: TRBV20-1; J: TRBJ2-5; DNA: TGCAGTGCTAGAGAGGGCGCGGGGGCCTCGATACAAGAGACCCAGTACTTC; CDR3: CSAREGAGASIQETQYF
D: NA; size: many; V: TRBV20-1; J: TRBJ1-2; DNA: TGCAGTGCTAGCCTGCGAGGGGACGGCTACACCTTC; CDR3: CSASLRGDGYTF
D: NA; size: NA; V: TRBV7-9; J: TRBJ2-3; DNA: TGTGCCAGCAGCTACCGGGGGAGCACAGATACGCAGTATTTT; CDR3: CASSYRGSTDTQYF
D: NA; size: many; V: TRBV6-1; J: TRBJ1-2; DNA: TGTGCCAGCAGTGAAGCGCCCGGGGTCTATGGCTACACCTTC; CDR3: CASSEAPGVYGYTF
D: TRBD2; size: few; V: TRBV29-1; J: TRBJ2-5; DNA: TGCAGCGTTGATTTACGGGGGGTGATACAAGAGACCCAGTACTTC; CDR3: CSVDLRGVIQETQYF
D: NA; size: NA; V: TRBV6-1; J: TRBJ1-1; DNA: TGTGCCAGCAGTAGGGACACCGTGGGCACTGAAGCTTTCTTT; CDR3: CASSRDTVGTEAFF
D: NA; size: NA; V: TRBV7-2; J: TRBJ1-2; DNA: TGTGCCAGCAGCTTAGAAGTCCCAGGGGCTGGCTACACCTTC; CDR3: CASSLEVPGAGYTF
D: NA; size: many; V: TRBV7-9; J: TRBJ1-5; DNA: TGTGCCAGCAAAAAGCCCCAGCATTTT; CDR3: CASKKPQHF
D: NA; size: many; V: TRBV15; J: TRBJ2-1; DNA: TGTGCCACCAGCAACCACAGGGTTTCCTACAATGAGCAGTTCTTC; CDR3: CATSNHRVSYNEQFF
D: TRBD2; size: NA; V: TRBV7-6; J: TRBJ2-5; DNA: TGTGCCAGCAGCCCGGGACTAGCGGGAGGGGCCCAGTACTTC; CDR3: CASSPGLAGGAQYF
D: NA; size: many; V: TRBV20-1; J: TRBJ2-2; DNA: TGCAGTGCTAGTGCACTAGACACCGGGGAGCTGTTTTTT; CDR3: CSASALDTGELFF
D: TRBD2; size: many; V: TRBV6-4; J: TRBJ2-1; DNA: TGTGCCAGCAGTCCCCGGACTAGCGGGGGACTGTGGGACAATGAGCAGTTCTTC; CDR3: CASSPRTSGGLWDNEQFF